The 17 T cell receptor beta chains given below trace back to one sample, sequenced in a study of cytomegalovirus exposure and HLA in healthy donors. Primers for the PCR totalled 60 Vbeta and 13 Jbeta. Profiling relied on immunoSEQ multiplex PCR, and the TCRdb table lists in-frame clones only, not all of them. This sample has 110,000 to 150,000 clones, with roughly four fifths found just once. Sequencing used PBMCs. All receptors derive from a man aged 18 to 35 in good health and CMV-seropositive.

The gene calls are TRBV6-1 and TRBJ1-2; the match to TRBD1 covers 9 bases. Germline CDR1 is MNHNS and CDR2 is SASEGT. Losses at the gene ends were 4 bases for V and 3 bases for J; bases not matched to a gene: 9. This CDR3 comprises 16 residues. As DNA, the CDR3 is TGTGCCAGCAGTGGGCACAGGGGGCTCGGGGACTATGGCTACACCTTC. It is translated as CASSGHRGLGDYGYTF.

The chain uses TRBV5-4 and TRBJ2-7, with 8 bases lining up with TRBD2. The V segment lost 3 bases and the J segment 1 base; nucleotides outside the gene matches: 12. The length of the CDR3 is 17 residues. CDR1 and CDR2 from the germline V gene are SGHNT and YYREEE (reference sequence). The CDR3 DNA reads as TGTGCCAGCAGCTCCAGACTAGCGCGGGAGTTGTCCTACGAGCAGTACTTC. Translated, it gives CASSSRLARELSYEQYF.

The chain carries TRBV7-9 and TRBJ2-2, with 8 bases aligning to TRBD2. The CDR3 runs 13 residues. Germline CDR1 SEHNR, CDR2 FQNEAQ (reference sequence). In DNA, the CDR3 is TGTTCCGCGGGACTAGTGGGCACCGGGGAGCTGTTTTTT. Its protein is CSAGLVGTGELFF.

The rearrangement links TRBV30 to TRBJ2-7, with TRBD2 matching over 9 bases. Germline V CDR1 and CDR2: GTSNPN, SVGIG (reference sequence). J gave up 1 base and V 3 bases, and 4 bases lay outside the gene matches. The CDR3 is 14 residues long. CDR3 nucleotide sequence: TGTGCCTGGAGACTAGCGGGTGAGTCCTACGAGCAGTACTTC. It encodes CAWRLAGESYEQYF.

The chain uses TRBV7-6 and TRBJ2-1, with TRBD2 matching over 9 bases. J was trimmed by 0 bases and V by 2 bases; bases with no gene match: 5. The CDR3 has 17 amino acids. Germline V CDR1 and CDR2: SGHVS, FNYEAQ. The CDR3 DNA is TGTGCCAGCAGCTTAAAAGCGGGAGGAAGCTCCTACAATGAGCAGTTCTTC. Translated, it gives CASSLKAGGSSYNEQFF.

The CDR3 DNA reads as TGTGCCAGCAGGAAATCTACCCTCGGGACCTACGAGCAGTACTTC. Its translation: CASRKSTLGTYEQYF. The genes are TRBV6-1 and TRBJ2-7, with TRBD2 as a possible D gene (5 bases). Trimming took 6 bases from V and 2 from J, leaving 17 bases between them. CDR1 and CDR2 from the germline V gene are MNHNS and SASEGT. The CDR3 is 15 amino acids.

The chain employs TRBV27 and TRBJ1-5; weak D call: TRBD1 (5 bases). Germline CDR1 and CDR2: MNHEY and SMNVEV (reference sequence). The CDR3 consists of 16 residues. V lost 3 bases and J 2 bases, leaving 14 bases between the germline ends. The CDR3 DNA reads as TGTGCCAGCAGTTTGGGGCAAACAGGTGGCAATCAGCCCCAGCATTTT. Its protein is CASSLGQTGGNQPQHF.

In its sample, this clone was seen once. The chain carries TRBV6-5 and TRBJ2-7; a possible D gene is TRBD1 (6 bases). Germline lookup yields CDR1 MNHEY and CDR2 SVGAGI. CDR3 length: 14 residues. Trimming took off 3 bases at V and 3 bases at J, with 12 bases between the two ends. The CDR3 nucleotides read TGTGCCAGCAGTTATTCAGAACAGGGCTACGAGCAGTACTTC. It translates to CASSYSEQGYEQYF.

The chain joins TRBV9 to TRBJ2-3; perhaps TRBD1 as D (5 bases). The V end lost 4 bases, the J end lost 2 bases, and 11 bases lay between the germline ends. CDR3 size: 14 residues. CDR1 is SGDLS and CDR2 is YYNGEE in the germline V gene. The CDR3 spells CASSPMTVTDTQYF. DNA of the CDR3: TGTGCCAGCAGCCCCATGACAGTCACAGATACGCAGTATTTT. Full variable domain (outside the CDR3, taken from reference TRBV9 and TRBJ2-3): DSGVTQTPKHLITATGQRVTLRCSPRSGDLSVYWYQQSLDQGLQFLIQYYNGEERAKGNILERFSAQQFPDLHSELNLSSLELGDSALYFCASSPMTVTDTQYFGPGTRLTVL.

J is TRBJ1-2 and V is TRBV14; D unresolved. Germline values: CDR1 SGHDN, CDR2 FVKESK. This CDR3 contains 15 residues. The germline V and J ends were trimmed by 4 bases and 0 bases, with 12 bases remaining between them. The CDR3 bases are TGTGCCAGCAGCCCCCACGGTCCTCCTAACTATGGCTACACCTTC. It is translated as CASSPHGPPNYGYTF.

This chain connects TRBV6-1 to TRBJ2-5; tentative D call: TRBD1 (6 bases). This CDR3 is built from 14 residues. CDR1 and CDR2 (germline): MNHNS, SASEGT. Deletions cut 1 base from V and 4 bases from J, with 10 bases between. This CDR3 is CASSEDRVVETQYF. The CDR3 DNA reads TGTGCCAGCAGTGAAGACAGGGTGGTAGAGACCCAGTACTTC.

The chain has TRBV5-1 and TRBJ2-1, with a tentative D call TRBD1 (6 bases). CDR3 length: 13 amino acids. The germline CDR1 and CDR2 sequences are SGHRS and YFSETQ. Trimming took 0 bases from V and 10 from J, leaving 11 bases between them. CDR3 amino acids: CASSLGDTQEQFF. The CDR3 DNA reads TGCGCCAGCAGCTTGGGGGACACCCAGGAGCAGTTCTTC.

The chain carries TRBV28 and TRBJ1-5; 7 nucleotides agree with TRBD1. Germline CDR1 and CDR2: MDHEN and SYDVKM. J lost 4 bases, V lost 7 bases, and 10 bases had no gene match. The CDR3 runs to 15 residues. This CDR3 is CASNRGGVANQPQHF. The CDR3 nucleotides read TGTGCCAGCAACAGGGGTGGGGTAGCAAATCAGCCCCAGCATTTT.

Only a few counts were recorded for this clone. The chain uses TRBV2 and TRBJ2-1; TRBD2 agrees at 8 bases. CDR1 is SNHLY and CDR2 is FYNNEI in the germline V gene. The J segment lost 4 bases and the V segment lost 7 bases, leaving 3 bases of the junction unmatched. This CDR3 is built from 13 residues. The CDR3 DNA reads as TGTGCCAGCAAGACTAGCGATTACAATGAGCAGTTCTTC. It yields the protein CASKTSDYNEQFF.

The V gene is TRBV7-2, the J gene TRBJ1-2; no clear D. Germline assignment: CDR1 SGHTA and CDR2 FQGNSA. The germline V and J ends were trimmed by 1 base and 2 bases, with 8 bases remaining between them. The CDR3 has 14 residues. For the CDR3, the DNA is TGTGCCAGCAGCTTAGTGAACAGCAACTATGGCTACACCTTC. This codes for CASSLVNSNYGYTF.

The V call is TRBV5-1, the J call TRBJ1-2; 12 bases match TRBD1. This CDR3 comprises 15 residues. The germline CDR1 and CDR2 sequences are SGHRS and YFSETQ. The V segment lost 6 bases and the J segment 3 bases; nucleotides outside the gene matches: 6. The CDR3 DNA is TGCGCCAGCATAGGGACAGGGGGCGTCTACTATGGCTACACCTTC. Protein sequence: CASIGTGGVYYGYTF.

The rearrangement links TRBV19 to TRBJ2-1; 7 bases align to TRBD2. CDR3 length: 16 amino acids. Germline lookup yields CDR1 LNHDA and CDR2 SQIVND (reference sequence). V was clipped by 7 bases and J by 7 bases; unmatched bases: 16. CDR3 coding DNA: TGTGCCAGTAAGTTGCCCACGGGAGGAGTTGGAAATGAGCAGTTCTTC. Protein: CASKLPTGGVGNEQFF. The full variable domain, its missing parts supplied by reference TRBV19 and TRBJ2-1, is DGGITQSPKYLFRKEGQNVTLSCEQNLNHDAMYWYRQDPGQGLRLIYYSQIVNDFQKGDIAEGYSVSREKKESFPLTVTSAQKNPTAFYLCASKLPTGGVGNEQFFGPGTRLTVL.